These 21 T cell receptor beta chains share one sample of origin, sequenced in a study of cytomegalovirus exposure and HLA in healthy donors (dated by TCRdb to about 2017). The library relied on the immunoSEQ multiplex PCR assay. For the multiplex PCR, a mixture combining 60 forward primers for TCR Vbeta segments and 13 reverse primers for TCR Jbeta segments was used. Drawn from immuneACCESS, this table holds only the in-frame rearrangements with V and J called that TCRdb kept. Clones are partly lost; checked studies trace under half to an unresolved V gene and leave the rest unexplained. Within this sample are about 100,000 clones, with approximately 81% of them counted one time only. The ten largest clones add up to around 2.3% of the sample. Material for sequencing was PBMCs. These receptors all come from a man aged 25 to 45 in good health and CMV-seronegative.

J is TRBJ2-1 and V is TRBV4-1, with D tentatively TRBD2 (5 bases). Trimming shortened V by 4 bases and J by 10 bases, and 20 bases separated the two germline ends. The CDR3 has 15 residues. CDR1 and CDR2 (germline): MGHRA, YSYEKL. The DNA for the CDR3 is TGCGCCAGCAGCCCAACTAGGTCCGTTGCTTGGGAGCAGTTCTTC. Translating it yields CASSPTRSVAWEQFF.

In nucleotides, the CDR3 is TGTGCCAGCGCACCCCAAGCCCTCACTGAAGCTTTCTTT. Encoded protein: CASAPQALTEAFF. The rearrangement joins TRBV2 to TRBJ1-1; D is uncertain. In germline, CDR1 is SNHLY, CDR2 FYNNEI. This CDR3 spans 13 amino acids. Trimming removed 8 bases at V and 4 bases at J, with 14 bases between.

This clone was seen only once. The chain employs TRBV5-4 and TRBJ1-2; 7 nucleotides line up with TRBD1. The CDR3 runs to 14 residues. J was trimmed by 4 bases and V by 3 bases; bases with no gene match: 6. From germline, CDR1 is SGHNT and CDR2 YYREEE (reference sequence). CDR3 coding DNA: TGTGCCAGCAGCTCCCCCACAGGGGCCTATGGCTACACCTTC. Encoded protein: CASSSPTGAYGYTF.

CDR3 in amino acids: CASSFSGGNTGELFF. The CDR3 DNA is TGCGCCAGCAGCTTCTCGGGAGGAAACACCGGGGAGCTGTTTTTT. This chain links TRBV5-1 with TRBJ2-2; 7 positions agree with TRBD2. The CDR3 totals 15 residues. Germline CDR1 SGHRS, CDR2 YFSETQ. V was pared by 2 bases and J by 2 bases, with 3 bases of the junction left unmatched.

As DNA, the CDR3 is TGTGCCGCAGCTCGGGGTCCTTACTCCTACGAGCAGTACTTC. It translates to CAAARGPYSYEQYF. This chain links TRBV27 with TRBJ2-7; D is possibly TRBD2 (5 bases). The length of the CDR3 is 14 residues. Germline loops: CDR1 MNHEY, CDR2 SMNVEV (reference sequence). The germline V and J ends were trimmed by 11 bases and 0 bases, with 17 bases remaining between them.

This clone was seen once. V and J are TRBV11-2 and TRBJ2-7; D may be TRBD1 (6 bases). The CDR3 sequence is 14 residues long. Germline assignment: CDR1 SGHAT and CDR2 FQNNGV. V lost 5 bases to trimming and J lost 0 bases, with 11 bases between them. The CDR3 DNA reads as TGTGCCAGCAGCATGGGACACAGCTCCTACGAGCAGTACTTC. This encodes CASSMGHSSYEQYF.

This chain links TRBV7-9 with TRBJ2-5; 7 bases are a match to TRBD1. This CDR3 is built from 14 residues. The V gene end was trimmed by 5 bases and the J gene end by 4 bases; junction bases not matched to a gene: 7. CDR1 and CDR2 (germline): SEHNR, FQNEAQ (reference sequence). CDR3 sequence (DNA): TGTGCCAGCAGCCTCAGCAGGGGGTCAGAGACCCAGTACTTC. As protein: CASSLSRGSETQYF.

On this clone itself: Compared with germline, one end of the junction differs, possibly owing to a read error. The genes are TRBV7-7 and TRBJ2-2; D call uncertain. The CDR3 is 14 residues long. CDR1 SSHAT and CDR2 FNYEAQ come from the germline V gene (reference sequence). The CDR3, as DNA: TGTGCTAGCAGCTCGGCGGTAGGAACCGGGGAGCTGTTTTTT. Translating it yields CASSSAVGTGELFF.

This chain joins TRBV6-1 and TRBJ1-4, with 9 bases fitting TRBD1. Germline V CDR1 and CDR2: MNHNS, SASEGT. The CDR3 is 16 residues long. The ends lost 4 bases at V and 6 bases at J; junction bases unmatched: 9. Here the CDR3 DNA reads TGTGCCAGCAGTGGATGGACAGGGGAGTTGGATGAAAAACTGTTTTTT. This sequence encodes CASSGWTGELDEKLFF.

The rearrangement links TRBV9 to TRBJ1-4; 8 positions match TRBD1. Germline CDR1 and CDR2: SGDLS and YYNGEE. V was clipped by 2 bases and J by 12 bases; unmatched bases: 9. CDR3 size: 14 residues. CDR3 loop: CASSVGNRGNELFF. The CDR3 region has the DNA TGTGCCAGCAGCGTTGGGAACAGGGGGAACGAACTGTTTTTT.

The chain recombines TRBV9 with TRBJ1-1; D not certain. V lost 4 bases to trimming and J lost 4 bases, with 17 bases between them. Germline V lookup: CDR1 SGDLS, CDR2 YYNGEE. The CDR3 spans 15 residues. The CDR3 DNA follows: TGTGCCAGCAGCCCCCGACGGGGTGCAGGCACTGAAGCTTTCTTT. It codes for CASSPRRGAGTEAFF.

V is TRBV9 and J is TRBJ2-7; a possible D gene is TRBD1 (6 bases). V was shortened by 0 bases and J by 0 bases, with 7 bases between the two germline ends. CDR1 and CDR2 from the germline V gene are SGDLS and YYNGEE. This CDR3 has 14 residues. CDR3 amino acids: CASSVGDISYEQYF. As DNA, the CDR3 is TGTGCCAGCAGCGTAGGGGACATCTCCTACGAGCAGTACTTC.

The chain uses TRBV6-5 and TRBJ2-5, with 14 bases that match TRBD2. After removal of 2 bases from V and 4 bases from J, the junction contained 0 bases not matched to a gene. The CDR3 covers 15 residues. Germline CDR1 MNHEY, CDR2 SVGAGI. The CDR3 nucleotides are TGTGCCAGCAGTTACGGACTAGCGGGGGGAGAGACCCAGTACTTC. As protein: CASSYGLAGGETQYF.

The chain employs TRBV19 and TRBJ1-1; a weak D match, TRBD1 (5 bases). V was trimmed by 3 bases and J by 4 bases, leaving 9 bases between them. CDR1 is LNHDA and CDR2 is SQIVND in the germline V gene (reference sequence). The CDR3 runs to 13 residues. The CDR3 nucleotides read TGTGCCAGTAGTATGGGGCACGGCACTGAAGCTTTCTTT. Residues: CASSMGHGTEAFF.

The J gene is TRBJ2-7, the V gene TRBV29-1; 9 bases align to TRBD2. The CDR3 has 13 residues. Per germline, CDR1 SQVTM and CDR2 ANQGSEA. The ends lost 3 bases at V and 2 bases at J; junction bases unmatched: 2. The CDR3 nucleotides read TGCAGCGTTGAGTCTAGCGGGACCTACGAGCAGTACTTC. It encodes CSVESSGTYEQYF.

The chain uses TRBV6-5 and TRBJ2-1; perhaps TRBD1 as D (5 bases). With 7 bases removed from V and 1 base from J, the gap between germline ends came to 14 bases. The CDR3 spans 15 residues. Germline CDR1 is MNHEY and CDR2 is SVGAGI. CDR3 in DNA: TGTGCCAGCACCCCGACAGTGGGGTCCTACAATGAGCAGTTCTTC. Protein product: CASTPTVGSYNEQFF.

This rearrangement joins TRBV9 to TRBJ2-5; D perhaps matches TRBD2 (5 bases). Trimming removed 4 bases from V and 4 bases from J, with 17 bases in between. The CDR3 extends over 15 amino acids. Germline lookup yields CDR1 SGDLS and CDR2 YYNGEE. The CDR3 is CASSPGSGMGETQYF. In DNA form, the CDR3 reads TGTGCCAGCAGCCCCGGGTCGGGGATGGGAGAGACCCAGTACTTC.

This clone has a handful of counts. This chain connects TRBV9 to TRBJ2-2; D possibly corresponds to TRBD1 (6 bases). This CDR3 is 18 amino acids long. From germline, CDR1 is SGDLS and CDR2 YYNGEE. V lost 2 bases, J lost 5 bases, and 22 bases lay in between. The CDR3 DNA sequence: TGTGCCAGCAGCGTTGGCGAACTGGGACATCTCCGAACCGGGGAGCTGTTTTTT. This encodes CASSVGELGHLRTGELFF. The full variable domain, rest sourced from reference TRBV9 and TRBJ2-2, is DSGVTQTPKHLITATGQRVTLRCSPRSGDLSVYWYQQSLDQGLQFLIQYYNGEERAKGNILERFSAQQFPDLHSELNLSSLELGDSALYFCASSVGELGHLRTGELFFGEGSRLTVL.

The chain employs TRBV5-1 and TRBJ2-3; 12 bases are a match to TRBD2. J was trimmed by 6 bases and V by 4 bases; bases with no gene match: 9. CDR1 and CDR2 from the germline V gene are SGHRS and YFSETQ. This CDR3 is built from 16 residues. The CDR3 nucleotides are TGCGCCAGCAGCGACGTACCGGGACTAGCGGGCGATACGCAGTATTTT. Translation gives CASSDVPGLAGDTQYF. The full variable domain, in which reference TRBV5-1 and TRBJ2-3 provide the parts outside the CDR3, is KAGVTQTPRYLIKTRGQQVTLSCSPISGHRSVSWYQQTPGQGLQFLFEYFSETQRNKGNFPGRFSGRQFSNSRSEMNVSTLELGDSALYLCASSDVPGLAGDTQYFGPGTRLTVL.

The chain has TRBV10-1 and TRBJ1-2; 10 nucleotides align to TRBD1. The CDR3 contains 18 residues. V was clipped by 6 bases and J by 3 bases; unmatched bases: 16. From germline, CDR1 is WNHNN and CDR2 SYGVQD (reference sequence). CDR3 loop: CASRTSGTGDRHDYGYTF. For the CDR3, the DNA is TGCGCCAGCAGAACCTCCGGGACAGGGGACCGGCATGACTATGGCTACACCTTC.

This chain uses TRBV6-1 with TRBJ2-7, with TRBD1 matching 8 bases. Germline V lookup: CDR1 MNHNS, CDR2 SASEGT. This CDR3 is built from 16 residues. Germline trimming cut 2 bases from V and 2 bases from J; bases unmatched to any gene: 8. CDR3 bases: TGTGCCAGCAGTGAACTTCGGGACAGGCTTACCTACGAGCAGTACTTC. Translated, it gives CASSELRDRLTYEQYF.